This TCR beta chain was profiled in a study of molecular identifiers for immune sequencing clone quantification. Study-wide background: Four portions were sequenced after RNA from approximately 20,000 or 100,000 naive CD8 cells was split five ways in replicates. Overall study results and limits: Clones carrying above 20 RNA copies accounted for over 97% of effector molecules, under 1% in naive cells.

With listed TCR primers and previously described methods, bulk TCR libraries were prepared. MiXCR, applied by TCRdb to the PCR reads, yields one record per CDR3 protein. This sample yields about half a million distinct CDR3 sequences, of which about a quarter are seen a single time; 0.76% belongs to the top ten. This clonotype showed up just a few times. Its target is unknown. When naive CD8 T cells were sorted, they were gated as CD8+CD4-CCR7+CD45RA+. The TCR sequence derives from a human donor in good health. Some libraries in this study had Jurkat cell RNA spiked in. The sequencing sample was made of naive CD8+ T cells from blood, with Jurkat cell RNA spiked in. Subset denoted: FACS-sorted CD8+CD4-CCR7+CD45RA+ naive T cells.

CDR3: CASSRGTGTEAFF. Here the CDR3 DNA reads TGTGCCAGCAGCCGGGGAACGGGGACTGAAGCTTTCTTT. The chain is built from TRBV13 and TRBJ1-1; no firm D call. The V end lost 5 bases, the J end lost 5 bases, and 12 bases lay between the germline ends. This CDR3 contains 13 residues. CDR1 and CDR2 (germline): PRHDT, FYEKMQ (reference sequence).